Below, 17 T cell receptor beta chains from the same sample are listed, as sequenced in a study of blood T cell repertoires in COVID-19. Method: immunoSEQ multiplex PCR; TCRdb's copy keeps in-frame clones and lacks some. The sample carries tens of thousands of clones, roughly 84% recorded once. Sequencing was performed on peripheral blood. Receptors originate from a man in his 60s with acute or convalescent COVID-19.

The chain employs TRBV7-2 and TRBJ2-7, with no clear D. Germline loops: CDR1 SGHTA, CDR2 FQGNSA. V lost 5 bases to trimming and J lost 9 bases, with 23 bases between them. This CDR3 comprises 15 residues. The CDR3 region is CASSPTEKGFSGQYF. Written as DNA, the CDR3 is TGTGCCAGCAGCCCTACAGAAAAAGGCTTTTCCGGGCAGTACTTC.

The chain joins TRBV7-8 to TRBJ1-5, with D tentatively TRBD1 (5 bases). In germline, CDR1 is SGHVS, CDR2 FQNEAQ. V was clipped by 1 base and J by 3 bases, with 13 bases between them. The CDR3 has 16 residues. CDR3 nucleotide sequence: TGTGCCAGCAGCTTAGAGGTCAGGGCTAACAATCAGCCCCAGCATTTT. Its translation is CASSLEVRANNQPQHF.

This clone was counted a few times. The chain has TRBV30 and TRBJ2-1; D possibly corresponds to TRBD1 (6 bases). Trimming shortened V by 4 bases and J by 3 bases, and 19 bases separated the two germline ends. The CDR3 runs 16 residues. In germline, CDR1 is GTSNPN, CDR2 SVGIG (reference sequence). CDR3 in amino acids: CAWKGRFRGFYNEQFF. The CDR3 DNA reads TGTGCCTGGAAAGGCCGATTCAGGGGTTTCTACAATGAGCAGTTCTTC.

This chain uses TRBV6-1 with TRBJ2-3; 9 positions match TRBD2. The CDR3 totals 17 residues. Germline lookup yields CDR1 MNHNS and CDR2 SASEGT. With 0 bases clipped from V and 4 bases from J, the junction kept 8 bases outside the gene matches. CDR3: CASSEAPSGGFSDTQYF. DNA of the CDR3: TGTGCCAGCAGTGAAGCGCCCAGCGGGGGGTTCTCAGATACGCAGTATTTT.

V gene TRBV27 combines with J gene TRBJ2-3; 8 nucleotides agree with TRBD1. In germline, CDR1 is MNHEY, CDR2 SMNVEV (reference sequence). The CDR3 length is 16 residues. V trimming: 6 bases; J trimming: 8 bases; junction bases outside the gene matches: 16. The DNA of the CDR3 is TGTGCCAGCAGCCGACTTAGGGACAGGCTCGGGGCTACGCAGTATTTT. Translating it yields CASSRLRDRLGATQYF.

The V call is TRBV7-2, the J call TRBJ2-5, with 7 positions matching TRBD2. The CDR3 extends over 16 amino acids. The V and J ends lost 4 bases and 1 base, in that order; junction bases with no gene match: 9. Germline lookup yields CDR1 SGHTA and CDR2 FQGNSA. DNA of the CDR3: TGTGCCAGCAGCTCCAACAGCGGGGCGGGCCAAGAGACCCAGTACTTC. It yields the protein CASSSNSGAGQETQYF.

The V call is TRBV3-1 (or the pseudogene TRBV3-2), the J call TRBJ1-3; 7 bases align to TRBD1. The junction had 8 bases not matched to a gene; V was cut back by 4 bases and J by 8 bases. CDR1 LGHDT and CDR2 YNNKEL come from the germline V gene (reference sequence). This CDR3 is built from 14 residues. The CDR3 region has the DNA TGTGCCAGCAGCCCCCGACACAGGGGAGACACCATATATTTT. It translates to CASSPRHRGDTIYF.

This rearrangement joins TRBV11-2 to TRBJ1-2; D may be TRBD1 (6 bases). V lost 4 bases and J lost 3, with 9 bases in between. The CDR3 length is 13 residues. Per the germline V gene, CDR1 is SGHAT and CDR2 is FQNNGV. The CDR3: CASSSAGDYGYTF. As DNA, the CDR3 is TGTGCCAGCAGCTCTGCAGGGGACTATGGCTACACCTTC.

Written as DNA, the CDR3 is TGTGCCAGCAGTCAGGGACAGGTTGGTGGCTACACCTTC. Translated: CASSQGQVGGYTF. This chain connects TRBV6-2 or TRBV6-3 to TRBJ1-2, with 8 bases lining up with TRBD1. Losses at the gene ends were 5 bases for V and 7 bases for J; bases not matched to a gene: 6. CDR3 length equals 13 residues. Germline-derived CDR1 and CDR2 are MNHEY and SVGEGT.

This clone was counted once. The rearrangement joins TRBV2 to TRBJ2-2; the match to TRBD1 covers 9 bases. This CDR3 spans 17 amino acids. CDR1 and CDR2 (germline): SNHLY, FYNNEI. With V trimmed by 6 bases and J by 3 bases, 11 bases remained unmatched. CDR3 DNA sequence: TGTGCCAGCAGGCAAAGGGGGGGACAGGGACACACCGGGGAGCTGTTTTTT. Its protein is CASRQRGGQGHTGELFF.

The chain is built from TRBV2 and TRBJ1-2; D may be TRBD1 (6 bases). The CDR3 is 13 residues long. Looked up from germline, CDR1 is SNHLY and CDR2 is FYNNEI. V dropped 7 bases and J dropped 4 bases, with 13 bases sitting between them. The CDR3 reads CASTTTGVYGYTF. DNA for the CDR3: TGTGCCAGCACCACGACAGGAGTCTATGGCTACACCTTC.

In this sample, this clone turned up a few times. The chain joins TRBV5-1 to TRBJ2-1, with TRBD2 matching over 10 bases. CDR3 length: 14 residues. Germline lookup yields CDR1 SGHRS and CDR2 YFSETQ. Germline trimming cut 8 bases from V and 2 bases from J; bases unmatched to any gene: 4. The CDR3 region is CASQRGGTYNEQFF. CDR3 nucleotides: TGCGCCAGTCAGCGGGGGGGCACCTACAATGAGCAGTTCTTC.

Here the CDR3 DNA reads TGTGCCAGCAGTTTATGGCAGGGGCAATACACCTTC. This sequence encodes CASSLWQGQYTF. This sequence joins TRBV28 and TRBJ1-2, with a possible D match to TRBD1 (6 bases). V shed 0 bases and J shed 11 bases, with 10 bases lying between them. Germline CDR1 and CDR2: MDHEN and SYDVKM. The CDR3 contains 12 residues.

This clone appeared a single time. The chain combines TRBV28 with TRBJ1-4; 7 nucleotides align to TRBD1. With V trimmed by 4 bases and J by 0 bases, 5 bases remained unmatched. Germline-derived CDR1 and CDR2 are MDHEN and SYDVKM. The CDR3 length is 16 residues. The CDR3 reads CASSYSRGSTNEKLFF. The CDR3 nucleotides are TGTGCCAGCAGTTACTCCAGGGGGTCAACTAATGAAAAACTGTTTTTT.

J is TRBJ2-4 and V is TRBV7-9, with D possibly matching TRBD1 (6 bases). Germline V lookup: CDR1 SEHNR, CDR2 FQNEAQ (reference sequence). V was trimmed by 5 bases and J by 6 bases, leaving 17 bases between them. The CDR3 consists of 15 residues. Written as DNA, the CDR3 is TGTGCCAGCAGCCCGGACAGCGGCCGGAGAAACATTCAGTACTTC. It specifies CASSPDSGRRNIQYF.

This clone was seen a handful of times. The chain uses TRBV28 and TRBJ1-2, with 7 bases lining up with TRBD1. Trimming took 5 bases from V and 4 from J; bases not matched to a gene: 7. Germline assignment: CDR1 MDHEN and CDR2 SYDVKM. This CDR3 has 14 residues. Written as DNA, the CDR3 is TGTGCCAGCAGTGGGACAGTAGGAGCCTATGGCTACACCTTC. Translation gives CASSGTVGAYGYTF.

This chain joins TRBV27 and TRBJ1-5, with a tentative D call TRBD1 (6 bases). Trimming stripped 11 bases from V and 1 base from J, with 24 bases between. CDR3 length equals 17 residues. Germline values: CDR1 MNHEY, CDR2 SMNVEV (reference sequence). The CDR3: CASSRRGGGASNQPQHF. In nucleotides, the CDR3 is TGTGCCTCGAGCCGCCGCGGCGGGGGGGCAAGCAATCAGCCCCAGCATTTT.